These 6 T cell receptor beta chains were sequenced from one sample in a study of T-cell reconstitution after alpha-beta-depleted transplantation in children. Researchers prepared the TCRbeta library using unique molecular identifiers, the study reports. TCRdb reanalysed the PCR reads using MiXCR and keeps one entry per CDR3 protein. Among 70,000 to 95,000 distinct CDR3 sequences listed, 15% to 20% were seen once. Sequencing was performed on PBMCs, mostly from graft donor cells, taken 360 days after TCRalphabeta/CD19-depleted stem cell transplant. These TCRs come from a male patient between 2 and 15 years old who had a stem cell transplant for acute lymphoblastic leukemia, so the T cells may come from the graft donor.

This clonotype was counted between two and nine times. V usage is TRBV7-9 and J usage is TRBJ2-1, with D unresolved. CDR1 is SEHNR and CDR2 is FQNEAQ in the germline V gene (reference sequence). The CDR3 is 15 residues long. V lost 4 bases and J 3 bases, leaving 13 bases between the germline ends. The CDR3 DNA sequence: TGTGCCAGCAGCTCCCTTTTGGGGTACTACAATGAGCAGTTCTTC. This translates into CASSSLLGYYNEQFF.

This chain joins TRBV7-8 and TRBJ1-5, with D hard to call. The V gene lost 2 bases and the J gene lost 3 bases, with 14 bases spanning the gap. This CDR3 has 16 amino acids. Germline loops: CDR1 SGHVS, CDR2 FQNEAQ. The CDR3 protein is CASSLRFTTPNQPQHF. The CDR3 nucleotides read TGTGCCAGCAGCTTAAGGTTTACCACACCCAATCAGCCCCAGCATTTT.

The chain employs TRBV7-9 and TRBJ2-3, with 7 positions matching TRBD2. The CDR3 loop spans 14 amino acids. Trimming at V came to 1 base and at J to 11 bases, leaving 9 bases not matched to a gene. Germline values: CDR1 SEHNR, CDR2 FQNEAQ (reference sequence). The CDR3 nucleotides read TGTGCCAGCAGCTTAGTCGCTAGCGGTGGAGTGCAGTATTTT. Protein sequence: CASSLVASGGVQYF.

The V call is TRBV12-3 or TRBV12-4, the J call TRBJ2-7; 10 bases are a match to TRBD1. The CDR3 is made up of 13 amino acids. J was trimmed by 2 bases and V by 9 bases; bases with no gene match: 4. The CDR3 loop is CASSTGGTYEQYF. CDR3 bases: TGTGCCAGTTCGACAGGGGGCACCTACGAGCAGTACTTC.

This clonotype has a handful of counts. V usage is TRBV12-3 or TRBV12-4 and J usage is TRBJ2-3; 8 bases align to TRBD2. The CDR3 is 15 amino acids. Trimming cost V 8 bases and J 2 bases; bases outside gene matches: 9. In nucleotides, the CDR3 is TGTGCCAGCCGTCGGGCTAGCGGGTACACAGATACGCAGTATTTT. This encodes CASRRASGYTDTQYF.

The chain recombines TRBV6-1 with TRBJ2-7, with 7 bases fitting TRBD1. The germline gives CDR1 MNHNS, CDR2 SASEGT. The CDR3 is 12 amino acids. V lost 6 bases to trimming and J lost 6 bases; unmatched junction nucleotides: 5. CDR3 in amino acids: CASSRTGVEQYF. The CDR3 DNA reads TGTGCCAGCAGCCGAACAGGGGTCGAGCAGTACTTC.